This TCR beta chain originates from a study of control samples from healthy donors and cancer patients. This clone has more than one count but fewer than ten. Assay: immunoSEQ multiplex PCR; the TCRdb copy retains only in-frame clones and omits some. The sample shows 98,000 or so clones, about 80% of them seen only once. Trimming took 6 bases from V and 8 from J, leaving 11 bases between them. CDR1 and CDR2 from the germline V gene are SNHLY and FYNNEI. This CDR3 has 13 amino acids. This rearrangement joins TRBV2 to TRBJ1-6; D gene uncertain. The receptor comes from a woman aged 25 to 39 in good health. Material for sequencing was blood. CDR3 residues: CASSPRMDSPLHF. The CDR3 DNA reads TGTGCCAGCAGCCCCCGGATGGATTCACCCCTCCACTTT.